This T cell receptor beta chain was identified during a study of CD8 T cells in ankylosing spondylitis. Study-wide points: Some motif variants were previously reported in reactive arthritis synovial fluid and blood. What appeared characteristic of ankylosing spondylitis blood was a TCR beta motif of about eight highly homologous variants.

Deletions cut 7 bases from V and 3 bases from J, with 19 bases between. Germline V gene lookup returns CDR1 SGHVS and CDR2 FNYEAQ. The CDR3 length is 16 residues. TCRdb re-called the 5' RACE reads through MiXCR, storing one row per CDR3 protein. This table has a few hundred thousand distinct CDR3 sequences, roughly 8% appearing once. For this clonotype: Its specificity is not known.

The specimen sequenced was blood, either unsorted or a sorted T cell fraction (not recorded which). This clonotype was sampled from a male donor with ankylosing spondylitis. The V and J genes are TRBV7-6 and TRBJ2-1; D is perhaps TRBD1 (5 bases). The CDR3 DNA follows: TGTGCCAGCACCCCTTGGAGCAGGGCCGGCTACAATGAGCAGTTCTTC. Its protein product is CASTPWSRAGYNEQFF. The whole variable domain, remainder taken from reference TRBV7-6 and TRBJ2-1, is GAGVSQSPRYKVTKRGQDVALRCDPISGHVSLYWYRQALGQGPEFLTYFNYEAQQDKSGLPNDRFSAERPEGSISTLTIQRTEQRDSAMYRCASTPWSRAGYNEQFFGPGTRLTVL.